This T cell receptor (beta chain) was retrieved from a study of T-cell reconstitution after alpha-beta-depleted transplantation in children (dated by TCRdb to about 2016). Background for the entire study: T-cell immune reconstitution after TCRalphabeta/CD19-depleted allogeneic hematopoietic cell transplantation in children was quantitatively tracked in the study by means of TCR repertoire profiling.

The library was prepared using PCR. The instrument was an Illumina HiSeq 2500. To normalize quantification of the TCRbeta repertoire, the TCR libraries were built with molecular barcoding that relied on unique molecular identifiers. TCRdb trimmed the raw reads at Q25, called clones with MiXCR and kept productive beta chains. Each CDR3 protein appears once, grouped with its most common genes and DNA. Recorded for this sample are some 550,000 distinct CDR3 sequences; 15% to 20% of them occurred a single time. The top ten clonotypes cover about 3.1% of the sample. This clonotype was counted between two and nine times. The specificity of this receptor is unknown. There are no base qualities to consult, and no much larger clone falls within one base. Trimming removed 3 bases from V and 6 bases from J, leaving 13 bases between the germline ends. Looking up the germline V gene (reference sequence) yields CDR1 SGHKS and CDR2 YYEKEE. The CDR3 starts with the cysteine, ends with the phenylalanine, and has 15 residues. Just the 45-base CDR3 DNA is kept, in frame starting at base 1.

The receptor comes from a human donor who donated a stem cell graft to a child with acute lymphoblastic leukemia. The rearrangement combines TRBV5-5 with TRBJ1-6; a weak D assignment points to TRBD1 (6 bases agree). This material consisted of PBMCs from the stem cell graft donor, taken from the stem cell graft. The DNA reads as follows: TGTGCCAGCAGCTGGACAGTCGGGGGTAATTCACCCCTCCACTTT. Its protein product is CASSWTVGGNSPLHF.